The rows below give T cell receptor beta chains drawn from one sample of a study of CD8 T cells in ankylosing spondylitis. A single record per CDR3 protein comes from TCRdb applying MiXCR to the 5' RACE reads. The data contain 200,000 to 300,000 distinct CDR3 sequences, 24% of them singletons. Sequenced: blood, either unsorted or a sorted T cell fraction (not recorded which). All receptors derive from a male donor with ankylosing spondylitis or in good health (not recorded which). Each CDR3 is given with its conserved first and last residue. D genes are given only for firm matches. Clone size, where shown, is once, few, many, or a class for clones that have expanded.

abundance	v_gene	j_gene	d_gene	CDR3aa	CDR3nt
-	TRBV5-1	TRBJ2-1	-	CASSFGTSYNEQFF	TGCGCCAGCAGCTTCGGGACATCCTACAATGAGCAGTTCTTC
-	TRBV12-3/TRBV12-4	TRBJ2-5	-	CASSFEGRRQETQYF	TGTGCCAGCAGTTTTGAGGGCCGACGACAAGAGACCCAGTACTTC
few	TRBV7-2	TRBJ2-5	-	CASSFRGRGETQYF	TGTGCCAGCAGCTTCCGAGGGAGAGGGGAGACCCAGTACTTC
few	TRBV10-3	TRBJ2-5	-	CAISGGRETQYF	TGTGCCATCAGTGGGGGCCGAGAGACCCAGTACTTC
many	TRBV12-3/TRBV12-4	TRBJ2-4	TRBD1	CASTERGSGGKNIQYF	TGTGCCAGCACCGAACGGGGATCAGGGGGCAAAAACATTCAGTACTTC
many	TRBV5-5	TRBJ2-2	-	CASSPYSENTGELFF	TGTGCCAGCAGCCCCTACAGCGAGAACACCGGGGAGCTGTTTTTT
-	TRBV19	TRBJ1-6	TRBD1	CASRLAGDRRTYNSPLHF	TGTGCCAGTAGGCTTGCCGGGGACAGACGAACCTATAATTCACCCCTCCACTTT
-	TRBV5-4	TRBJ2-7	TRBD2	CASSPGLRLAGAPYEQYF	TGTGCCAGCAGCCCTGGCCTTAGACTAGCGGGGGCCCCCTACGAGCAGTACTTC
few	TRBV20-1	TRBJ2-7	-	CSARGDGGFYEQYF	TGCAGTGCTAGAGGCGACGGGGGATTCTACGAGCAGTACTTC
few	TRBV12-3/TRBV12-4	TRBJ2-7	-	CASSDFSYEQYF	TGTGCCAGCAGTGACTTCTCCTACGAGCAGTACTTC
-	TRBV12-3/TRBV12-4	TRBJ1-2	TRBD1	CASRPGQGSYGYTF	TGTGCCAGCAGGCCGGGACAGGGTTCCTATGGCTACACCTTC
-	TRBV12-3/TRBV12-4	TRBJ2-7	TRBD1	CASSEGRGRGLYEQYF	TGTGCCAGCAGTGAGGGTCGGGGCAGGGGGCTCTACGAGCAGTACTTC
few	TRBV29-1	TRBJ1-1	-	CSVEESRKNTEAFF	TGCAGCGTTGAAGAATCCCGGAAGAACACTGAAGCTTTCTTT
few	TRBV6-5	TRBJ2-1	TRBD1	CASSYLDRRSYNEQFF	TGTGCCAGCAGTTACTTGGACAGGCGGTCCTACAATGAGCAGTTCTTC
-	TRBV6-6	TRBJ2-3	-	CASSGQITDTQYF	TGTGCCAGCAGCGGACAGATCACAGATACGCAGTATTTT
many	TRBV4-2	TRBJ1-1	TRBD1	CASSQADRGRTEAFF	TGTGCCAGCAGCCAGGCCGACAGGGGGCGTACGGAAGCTTTCTTT
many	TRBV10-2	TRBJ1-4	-	CASSESGGGTRRFF	TGCGCCAGCAGTGAGAGTGGGGGAGGGACACGAAGGTTTTTT
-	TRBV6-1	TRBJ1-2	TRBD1	CASRGGQGAGYGYTF	TGTGCCAGCAGGGGAGGACAGGGGGCCGGCTATGGCTACACCTTC
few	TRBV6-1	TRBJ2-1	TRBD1	CASSKGGDEQFF	TGTGCCAGCAGTAAAGGGGGCGATGAGCAGTTCTTC
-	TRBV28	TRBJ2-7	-	CASIGRGYEQYF	TGTGCCAGCATCGGCAGGGGATACGAGCAGTACTTC
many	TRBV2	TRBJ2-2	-	CASSRRGGAGELFF	TGTGCCAGCAGTAGAAGGGGGGGTGCCGGGGAGCTGTTTTTT
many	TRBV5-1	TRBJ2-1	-	CASSLGKQISSYNEQFF	TGCGCCAGCAGCCTAGGAAAACAGATCAGCTCCTACAATGAGCAGTTCTTC
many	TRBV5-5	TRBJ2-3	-	CASIPLVASGTDTQYF	TGTGCCAGCATCCCCCTAGTTGCATCTGGCACAGATACGCAGTATTTT
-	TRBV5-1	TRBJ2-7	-	CASSSVQGGYEQYF	TGCGCCAGCAGCTCGGTACAGGGGGGGTACGAGCAGTACTTC
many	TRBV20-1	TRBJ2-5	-	CSARDLQGGGETQYF	TGCAGTGCTAGAGATTTGCAGGGGGGAGGAGAGACCCAGTACTTC
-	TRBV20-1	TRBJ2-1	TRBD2	CSASSGTKYNEQFF	TGCAGTGCTTCTAGCGGGACCAAATACAATGAGCAGTTCTTC
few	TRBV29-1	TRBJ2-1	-	CSVLTDTLSYNEQFF	TGCAGCGTATTGACAGATACCCTCTCCTACAATGAGCAGTTCTTC
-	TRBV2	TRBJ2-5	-	CASSEFSRGETQYF	TGTGCCAGCAGTGAATTTTCGCGAGGGGAGACCCAGTACTTC
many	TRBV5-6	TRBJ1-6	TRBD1	CASSRTGQVDYNSPLHF	TGTGCCAGCAGCCGGACAGGTCAGGTGGACTATAATTCACCCCTCCACTTT
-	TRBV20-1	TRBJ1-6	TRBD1	CSARAMTGGYDNSPLHF	TGCAGTGCTAGAGCTATGACAGGGGGCTACGATAATTCACCCCTCCACTTT
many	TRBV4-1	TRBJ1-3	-	CASSQRTSGNTIYF	TGCGCCAGCAGCCAACGGACATCTGGAAACACCATATATTTT
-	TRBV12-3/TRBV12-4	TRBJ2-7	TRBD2	CASSLELAGPYEQYF	TGTGCCAGCAGTTTAGAACTAGCGGGGCCATACGAGCAGTACTTC
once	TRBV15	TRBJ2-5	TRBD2	CATSTLQGSGRETQYF	TGTGCCACCAGCACCCTACAGGGAAGCGGGAGGGAGACCCAGTACTTC
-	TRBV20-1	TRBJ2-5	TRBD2	CSATSGGMETQYF	TGCAGTGCTACTAGCGGGGGGATGGAGACCCAGTACTTC
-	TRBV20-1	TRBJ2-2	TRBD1	CSAFDRGGTGELFF	TGCAGTGCTTTCGACAGGGGCGGCACCGGGGAGCTGTTTTTT
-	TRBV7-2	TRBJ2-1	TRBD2	CASSLGVAGGNEQFF	TGTGCCAGCAGCTTAGGTGTAGCGGGGGGCAATGAGCAGTTCTTC
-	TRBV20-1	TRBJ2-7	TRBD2	CSARGWGTSGFGDEQYF	TGCAGTGCTAGAGGTTGGGGGACTAGCGGATTTGGGGACGAGCAGTACTTC
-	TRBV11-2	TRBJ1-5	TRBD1	CASSLGSRTGEGHQPQHF	TGTGCCAGCAGCTTAGGGTCCCGGACAGGAGAGGGCCATCAGCCCCAGCATTTT
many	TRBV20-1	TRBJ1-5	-	CSASKEGNQPQHF	TGCAGTGCTAGTAAGGAGGGCAATCAGCCCCAGCATTTT
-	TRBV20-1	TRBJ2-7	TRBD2	CSTRASGGTEQYF	TGCAGTACTAGAGCTAGCGGGGGTACCGAGCAGTACTTC
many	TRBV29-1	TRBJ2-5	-	CSVVGPSETQYF	TGCAGCGTTGTGGGGCCCTCGGAGACCCAGTACTTC
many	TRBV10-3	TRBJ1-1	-	CAISDHRGRTEAFF	TGTGCCATCAGTGATCACCGGGGGCGGACTGAAGCTTTCTTT
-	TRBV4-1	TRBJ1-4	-	CASRPRGVATNEKLFF	TGCGCCAGCAGGCCTAGGGGCGTTGCAACTAATGAAAAACTGTTTTTT
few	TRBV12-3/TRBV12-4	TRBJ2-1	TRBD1	CASSTPSGTGVNEQFF	TGTGCCAGCAGCACACCCTCCGGGACAGGGGTCAATGAGCAGTTCTTC
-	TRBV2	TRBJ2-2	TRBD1	CASRTTGTNTGELFF	TGTGCCAGCAGGACGACAGGGACGAACACCGGGGAGCTGTTTTTT
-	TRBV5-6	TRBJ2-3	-	CASSFSRESGTDTQYF	TGTGCCAGCAGCTTCTCTAGGGAATCGGGCACAGATACGCAGTATTTT
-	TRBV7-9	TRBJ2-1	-	CASRPSQGNEQFF	TGTGCCAGCAGACCCAGTCAGGGCAATGAGCAGTTCTTC
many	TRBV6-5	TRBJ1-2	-	CASSDHGALANYGYTF	TGTGCCAGCAGCGATCACGGGGCGTTAGCTAACTATGGCTACACCTTC
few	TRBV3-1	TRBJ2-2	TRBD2	CASSQSAGLNTGELFF	TGTGCCAGCAGCCAGTCAGCGGGGCTCAACACCGGGGAGCTGTTTTTT
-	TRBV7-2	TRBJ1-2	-	CASSQRQSGYTF	TGTGCCAGCAGCCAAAGACAGTCTGGCTACACCTTC
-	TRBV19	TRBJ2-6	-	CASSIFGANVLTF	TGTGCCAGTAGTATCTTTGGGGCCAACGTCCTGACTTTC
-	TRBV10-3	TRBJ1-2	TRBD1	CATAAGQGKDYGYTF	TGTGCCACCGCCGCCGGACAGGGGAAAGACTATGGCTACACCTTC
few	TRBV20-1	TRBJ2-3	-	CSALSGLPPRGDTQYF	TGCAGTGCGCTCTCGGGACTCCCGCCCCGCGGGGATACGCAGTATTTT
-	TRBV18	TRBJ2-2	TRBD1	CASSRGQAAGELFF	TGTGCCAGCTCACGAGGACAGGCAGCCGGGGAGCTGTTTTTT
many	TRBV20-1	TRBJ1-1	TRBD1	CSARVMTGAHTEAFF	TGCAGTGCTAGAGTAATGACAGGGGCCCACACTGAAGCTTTCTTT
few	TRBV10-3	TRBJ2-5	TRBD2	CAIRGSGGAETQYF	TGTGCCATCAGAGGTAGCGGGGGGGCGGAGACCCAGTACTTC
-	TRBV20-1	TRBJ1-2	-	CSARVGPGGGYTF	TGCAGTGCTAGAGTTGGACCCGGGGGTGGCTACACCTTC
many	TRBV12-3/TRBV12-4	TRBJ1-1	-	CASSFSGSNTEAFF	TGTGCCAGCAGTTTTTCAGGGAGCAACACTGAAGCTTTCTTT
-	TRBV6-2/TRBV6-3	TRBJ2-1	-	CASSWQGETQFF	TGTGCCAGCAGTTGGCAGGGAGAGACCCAGTTCTTC